Each of the 22 T cell receptor beta chains below was sequenced from the same sample in a study of T cell responses to AZD1222 COVID-19 vaccine. Data came from immunoSEQ multiplex PCR; TCRdb stores just in-frame clones and leaves some out. Among about 88,000 clones, approximately 91% were seen once, and the ten largest hold just under 5%. This specimen was peripheral blood, taken 28 days after the second AZD1222 dose. The receptors here all came from an adult who received the AZD1222 COVID-19 vaccine.

The V call is TRBV2, the J call TRBJ1-2; no clear D. From germline, CDR1 is SNHLY and CDR2 FYNNEI. V was shortened by 5 bases and J by 3 bases, with 7 bases between the two germline ends. The CDR3 sequence is 12 residues long. CDR3 loop: CASSFTDYGYTF. Here the CDR3 DNA reads TGTGCCAGCAGTTTTACAGACTATGGCTACACCTTC. Based on the CDR3 plus reference TRBV2 and TRBJ1-2, the full variable domain is EPEVTQTPSHQVTQMGQEVILRCVPISNHLYFYWYRQILGQKVEFLVSFYNNEISEKSEIFDDQFSVERPDGSNFTLKIRSTKLEDSAMYFCASSFTDYGYTFGSGTRLTVV.

This sequence joins TRBV2 and TRBJ1-2; D uncertain. This CDR3 contains 12 residues. Trimming took off 2 bases at V and 4 bases at J, with 5 bases between the two ends. Germline V CDR1 and CDR2: SNHLY, FYNNEI. The CDR3 bases are TGTGCCAGCAGTGAACAGTTCTATGGCTACACCTTC. The encoded protein is CASSEQFYGYTF.

This chain joins TRBV2 and TRBJ2-1; tentatively, D is TRBD2 (6 bases). CDR3 length: 14 amino acids. Trimming left V 9 bases short and J 0 bases short, with 12 bases between. Looked up from germline, CDR1 is SNHLY and CDR2 is FYNNEI. The CDR3 spells CASLSGHSYNEQFF. The CDR3 DNA is TGTGCCAGTTTGAGCGGGCACTCCTACAATGAGCAGTTCTTC.

This clone was detected a few times. The J gene is TRBJ2-2, the V gene TRBV5-1; 8 nucleotides match TRBD1. In germline, CDR1 is SGHRS, CDR2 YFSETQ. Unmatched junction bases numbered 6, after V lost 2 bases and J lost 3 bases. CDR3 length: 16 residues. The CDR3 DNA reads as TGCGCCAGCAGCTTCGTTGCAGGGGGCGACACCGGGGAGCTGTTTTTT. This translates into CASSFVAGGDTGELFF.

The chain is built from TRBV27 and TRBJ1-2; 7 bases fit TRBD1. Trimming at V came to 3 bases and at J to 5 bases, leaving 3 bases not matched to a gene. Germline V gene lookup returns CDR1 MNHEY and CDR2 SMNVEV (reference sequence). This CDR3 region has 13 residues. In DNA form, the CDR3 reads TGTGCCAGCAGTTTGAACAGGGGTTATGGCTACACCTTC. Protein sequence: CASSLNRGYGYTF.

The chain couples TRBV3-1 (or the pseudogene TRBV3-2) to TRBJ1-4; D remains ambiguous. CDR1 and CDR2 from the germline V gene are LGHDT and YNNKEL (reference sequence). The CDR3 runs to 16 residues. Trimming cost V 4 bases and J 2 bases, with 14 bases left between them. CDR3 amino acids: CASSPGRISTNEKLFF. As DNA, the CDR3 is TGTGCCAGCAGCCCTGGGAGGATCTCGACTAATGAAAAACTGTTTTTT.

The V gene is TRBV29-1, the J gene TRBJ1-1, with 12 bases that match TRBD1. CDR1 SQVTM and CDR2 ANQGSEA come from the germline V gene. The CDR3 consists of 14 residues. V shed 7 bases and J 5 bases; nucleotides not matched to a gene: 8. CDR3 protein: CSAGTGGAGTEAFF. CDR3 nucleotides: TGCAGCGCCGGGACAGGGGGCGCGGGGACTGAAGCTTTCTTT.

CDR3 nucleotides: TGTGCCAGTAGCAGGCGGGATAGCAATCAGCCCCAGCATTTT. Its protein product is CASSRRDSNQPQHF. The chain employs TRBV19 and TRBJ1-5; no reliable D call. The CDR3 has 14 amino acids. V was trimmed by 6 bases and J by 0 bases, leaving 9 bases between them. Germline CDR1 LNHDA, CDR2 SQIVND (reference sequence). Full variable domain (outside the CDR3, taken from reference TRBV19 and TRBJ1-5): DGGITQSPKYLFRKEGQNVTLSCEQNLNHDAMYWYRQDPGQGLRLIYYSQIVNDFQKGDIAEGYSVSREKKESFPLTVTSAQKNPTAFYLCASSRRDSNQPQHFGDGTRLSIL.

The chain couples TRBV12-3 or TRBV12-4 to TRBJ2-1, with 8 bases matching TRBD1. The length of the CDR3 is 12 residues. The J segment lost 15 bases and the V segment lost 5 bases, leaving 9 bases of the junction unmatched. CDR3 in amino acids: CASSKIGQGGFF. The CDR3 DNA sequence: TGTGCCAGCAGTAAGATTGGACAGGGAGGGTTCTTC.

V gene TRBV6-5 combines with J gene TRBJ1-6; D is undetermined. The CDR3 length is 16 residues. The V gene lost 2 bases and the J gene lost 0 bases, with 8 bases spanning the gap. Germline V CDR1 and CDR2: MNHEY, SVGAGI. DNA for the CDR3: TGTGCCAGCAGTTACGTGGGGAGCTCCTATAATTCACCCCTCCACTTT. Encoded protein: CASSYVGSSYNSPLHF.

This chain joins TRBV12-3 or TRBV12-4 and TRBJ1-1, with no clear D. V lost 2 bases and J lost 1, with 5 bases in between. The CDR3 runs 13 residues. The CDR3 DNA sequence: TGTGCCAGCAGTTTAAGGAGGAACACTGAAGCTTTCTTT. Its protein product is CASSLRRNTEAFF.

This chain connects TRBV10-1 to TRBJ1-2, with D tentatively TRBD1 (5 bases). CDR1 WNHNN and CDR2 SYGVQD come from the germline V gene (reference sequence). The CDR3 totals 15 residues. V lost 4 bases, J lost 4 bases, and 16 bases lay in between. The CDR3, as DNA: TGCGCCAGCAGTGCCTCAAGGGGCTCTGTCTATGGCTACACCTTC. The encoded protein is CASSASRGSVYGYTF.

The chain recombines TRBV2 with TRBJ2-7; 9 nucleotides align to TRBD2. V dropped 6 bases and J dropped 0; count of bases not matched to a gene: 3. Germline V CDR1 and CDR2: SNHLY, FYNNEI. The length of the CDR3 is 14 residues. The CDR3 DNA reads as TGTGCCAGCAGAGGGACTAGCATCTCCTACGAGCAGTACTTC. Its translation: CASRGTSISYEQYF. Looking up the rest from reference TRBV2 and TRBJ2-7 gives the full variable domain: EPEVTQTPSHQVTQMGQEVILRCVPISNHLYFYWYRQILGQKVEFLVSFYNNEISEKSEIFDDQFSVERPDGSNFTLKIRSTKLEDSAMYFCASRGTSISYEQYFGPGTRLTVT.

The V gene is TRBV27, the J gene TRBJ1-2, with D perhaps matching TRBD1 (5 bases). This CDR3 region has 16 residues. Germline loops: CDR1 MNHEY, CDR2 SMNVEV (reference sequence). Trimming removed 4 bases from V and 0 bases from J, with 15 bases in between. The DNA of the CDR3 is TGTGCCAGCAGTTCCCTCCCCGGGACGGCTAACTATGGCTACACCTTC. Protein sequence: CASSSLPGTANYGYTF.

The chain links TRBV18 to TRBJ1-5; D call uncertain. Trimming took 3 bases from V and 0 from J, leaving 6 bases between them. This CDR3 has 14 amino acids. Germline CDR1 reads KGHSH; CDR2 reads LQKENI. CDR3 DNA: TGTGCCAGCTCACCGGCGAATAGCAATCAGCCCCAGCATTTT. Protein product: CASSPANSNQPQHF. Complete variable domain (other parts from reference TRBV18 and TRBJ1-5): NAGVMQNPRHLVRRRGQEARLRCSPMKGHSHVYWYRQLPEEGLKFMVYLQKENIIDESGMPKERFSAEFPKEGPSILRIQQVVRGDSAAYFCASSPANSNQPQHFGDGTRLSIL.

V gene TRBV7-7 combines with J gene TRBJ1-5; no definite D call. CDR1 is SSHAT and CDR2 is FNYEAQ in the germline V gene (reference sequence). The CDR3 has 16 amino acids. Trimming stripped 1 base from V and 1 base from J, with 11 bases between. The CDR3 DNA reads TGTGCCAGCAGCTTAGTTATGAATGCGAGCAATCAGCCCCAGCATTTT. Its protein product is CASSLVMNASNQPQHF.

The CDR3 DNA reads TGTGCCAGCAGCCAGGGGAGGTGGGCGGGTGATACGCAGTATTTT. Encoded protein: CASSQGRWAGDTQYF. The chain is built from TRBV3-1 (or the pseudogene TRBV3-2) and TRBJ2-3, with a possible D match to TRBD2 (6 bases). With 3 bases removed from V and 6 bases from J, the gap between germline ends came to 16 bases. From germline, CDR1 is LGHDT and CDR2 YNNKEL (reference sequence). The CDR3 has 15 residues.

V is TRBV19 and J is TRBJ1-5; D unclear. Trimming pared 2 bases from V and 0 bases from J, leaving 8 bases between. The germline V gene encodes CDR1 LNHDA and CDR2 SQIVND (reference sequence). The CDR3 totals 15 residues. CDR3: CASSIRADSNQPQHF. For the CDR3, the DNA is TGTGCCAGTAGTATACGGGCAGATAGCAATCAGCCCCAGCATTTT.

The chain combines TRBV6-5 with TRBJ1-2; D not certain. The CDR3 extends over 12 amino acids. V was shortened by 10 bases and J by 3 bases, with 12 bases between the two germline ends. Germline CDR1 reads MNHEY; CDR2 reads SVGAGI. CDR3 amino acids: CATSEGYYGYTF. The DNA for the CDR3 is TGTGCCACCTCTGAGGGTTACTATGGCTACACCTTC.

The CDR3 region is CASSQVASGPSGANVLTF. CDR3 coding DNA: TGCGCCAGCAGCCAAGTGGCTAGCGGGCCCTCTGGGGCCAACGTCCTGACTTTC. The chain joins TRBV4-1 to TRBJ2-6; TRBD2 matches 8 bases. The CDR3 has 18 amino acids. Germline V CDR1 and CDR2: MGHRA, YSYEKL. J was trimmed by 0 bases and V by 1 base; bases with no gene match: 5.

The chain is built from TRBV9 and TRBJ2-1, with 12 bases aligning to TRBD2. The CDR3 spans 16 residues. Germline V gene data show CDR1 as SGDLS and CDR2 as YYNGEE. Germline trimming cut 3 bases from V and 7 bases from J; bases unmatched to any gene: 8. CDR3 amino acids: CASSEAGLAGTNEQFF. CDR3 DNA: TGTGCCAGCAGCGAGGCTGGACTAGCGGGGACTAATGAGCAGTTCTTC.

A single count supports this clone. The chain employs TRBV19 and TRBJ1-4; 9 positions match TRBD1. The CDR3 contains 14 residues. Germline loops: CDR1 LNHDA, CDR2 SQIVND (reference sequence). The ends lost 5 bases at V and 7 bases at J; junction bases unmatched: 5. The CDR3 here is CASSVRQGVEKLFF. In DNA form, the CDR3 reads TGTGCCAGTAGTGTCCGACAGGGGGTTGAAAAACTGTTTTTT. Based on the CDR3 plus reference TRBV19 and TRBJ1-4, the full variable domain is DGGITQSPKYLFRKEGQNVTLSCEQNLNHDAMYWYRQDPGQGLRLIYYSQIVNDFQKGDIAEGYSVSREKKESFPLTVTSAQKNPTAFYLCASSVRQGVEKLFFGSGTQLSVL.